Below, 8 T cell receptor beta chains from the same sample are listed, as sequenced in a study of spatial heterogeneity in lung cancer. Described time point: sample taken at primary tumor resection. TCRs were sequenced from unsorted whole RNA of tumor, nontumor lung or PBMC. One entry per CDR3 protein, called by TCRdb with MiXCR from the 5' RACE reads. In the table there are more than 6,500 distinct CDR3 sequences, 5% to 6.5% of which are singletons. Sequenced material: PBMCs, taken at surgery. Receptors were obtained from a male donor with early-stage non-small cell lung cancer.

This clonotype was counted at least ten times. The chain has TRBV5-4 and TRBJ2-3, with D perhaps matching TRBD1 (6 bases). The V and J ends lost 5 bases and 4 bases respectively, with 11 bases between them. The CDR3 totals 13 residues. CDR1 and CDR2 (germline): SGHNT, YYREEE (reference sequence). The CDR3 bases are TGTGCCAGCAGAGGACAGTCTCCAGATACGCAGTATTTT. It is translated as CASRGQSPDTQYF.

The count of this clonotype is one. This sequence joins TRBV3-1 and TRBJ1-1; D is undetermined. Germline CDR1 reads LGHDT; CDR2 reads YNNKEL (reference sequence). CDR3 size: 13 residues. Trimming removed 3 bases from V and 6 bases from J, with 11 bases in between. The CDR3 coding sequence is TGTGCCAGCAGCCATTGGGGAGTCCCTGAAGCTTTCTTT. It is translated as CASSHWGVPEAFF.

This clonotype has ten or more counts. V and J are TRBV5-1 and TRBJ1-2; TRBD1 aligns across 9 bases. The germline CDR1 and CDR2 sequences are SGHRS and YFSETQ. The CDR3 consists of 17 residues. Trimming cost V 4 bases and J 3 bases; bases outside gene matches: 13. The CDR3: CASSPGQGGGVDYGYTF. The CDR3 DNA reads as TGCGCCAGCAGCCCGGGACAGGGAGGCGGGGTAGACTATGGCTACACCTTC.

The chain carries TRBV7-2 and TRBJ2-7; no clear D. Germline V gene sequence: CDR1 SGHTA, CDR2 FQGNSA. The CDR3 loop spans 12 amino acids. Trimming cost V 7 bases and J 5 bases, with 12 bases left between them. The CDR3 DNA sequence: TGTGCCAGCAAGCATGGGGTCCACGAGCAGTACTTC. This gives the protein CASKHGVHEQYF.

There are many counts of this clonotype. The V and J genes are TRBV27 and TRBJ1-1, with 9 bases lining up with TRBD1. V lost 5 bases and J lost 7; bases outside the gene matches: 2. Germline V CDR1 and CDR2: MNHEY, SMNVEV (reference sequence). The CDR3 loop spans 12 amino acids. In nucleotides, the CDR3 is TGTGCCAGCAGTACAGGGGGCGGTGAAGCTTTCTTT. Translation: CASSTGGGEAFF.

This clonotype was recorded at least ten times. J is TRBJ1-4 and V is TRBV9; D is uncertain. The CDR3 is 15 residues long. The V end lost 4 bases, the J end lost 4 bases, and 14 bases lay between the germline ends. CDR1 and CDR2 from the germline V gene are SGDLS and YYNGEE. CDR3 protein: CASSKSGSLNEKLFF. DNA of the CDR3: TGTGCCAGCAGCAAATCGGGGAGCCTTAATGAAAAACTGTTTTTT. Combining the CDR3 with reference TRBV9 and TRBJ1-4 gives the whole variable domain DSGVTQTPKHLITATGQRVTLRCSPRSGDLSVYWYQQSLDQGLQFLIQYYNGEERAKGNILERFSAQQFPDLHSELNLSSLELGDSALYFCASSKSGSLNEKLFFGSGTQLSVL.

This clonotype was counted a few times. The CDR3 spells CASSERTAYSGYGYTF. CDR3 DNA: TGTGCCAGCAGTGAGAGGACGGCGTACAGCGGCTATGGCTACACCTTC. The gene calls are TRBV28 and TRBJ1-2; no definite D call. V was cut by 5 bases and J by 4 bases, with 20 bases left in between. CDR3 size: 16 residues. CDR1 is MDHEN, CDR2 SYDVKM, per germline.

Ten or more counts support this clonotype. The DNA for the CDR3 is TGTGCCAGCAGCCCCGGCGCGCAGGACACTGAAGCTTTCTTT. Translated: CASSPGAQDTEAFF. V usage is TRBV7-9 and J usage is TRBJ1-1; D is uncertain. Trimming stripped 5 bases from V and 3 bases from J, with 13 bases between. This CDR3 region has 14 residues. Germline V gene lookup returns CDR1 SEHNR and CDR2 FQNEAQ (reference sequence).